These 9 T cell receptor beta chains were all obtained from the same sample, sequenced in a study of cytomegalovirus exposure and HLA in healthy donors. Generated by immunoSEQ multiplex PCR, the TCRdb table keeps only in-frame clones and is missing some. This sample has 150,000 to 170,000 clones; roughly 84% occur once, and the top ten carry roughly 1.9%. The sample was PBMCs. The receptors were gathered from a human donor in good health.

There are a few counts of this clone. The chain recombines TRBV6-4 with TRBJ2-1; the match to TRBD2 covers 9 bases. This CDR3 is 14 amino acids long. Germline lookup yields CDR1 MRHNA and CDR2 SNTAGT. J was trimmed by 4 bases and V by 5 bases; bases with no gene match: 3. The CDR3 nucleotides are TGTGCCAGCAGTTCTAGCGGGGAATACAATGAGCAGTTCTTC. Residues: CASSSSGEYNEQFF.

The chain links TRBV11-2 to TRBJ1-2; 8 bases match TRBD1. Germline loops: CDR1 SGHAT, CDR2 FQNNGV. This CDR3 contains 16 residues. The V and J ends lost 4 bases and 0 bases, in that order; junction bases with no gene match: 7. The CDR3, as DNA: TGTGCCAGCAGCTCGACGAGGACAGGGCCTAACTATGGCTACACCTTC. Residues: CASSSTRTGPNYGYTF.

The chain recombines TRBV5-6 with TRBJ1-5, with TRBD1 identical over 9 bases. This CDR3 has 16 amino acids. The ends lost 3 bases at V and 3 bases at J; junction bases unmatched: 7. Germline CDR1 is SGHDT and CDR2 is YYEEEE. The CDR3 is CASSSQGAGINQPQHF. CDR3 nucleotides: TGTGCCAGCAGCTCACAGGGGGCCGGAATCAATCAGCCCCAGCATTTT.

The chain recombines TRBV6-5 with TRBJ1-5; D call uncertain. V was clipped by 0 bases and J by 4 bases, with 4 bases between them. The germline V gene has CDR1 MNHEY and CDR2 SVGAGI. This CDR3 has 13 amino acids. The CDR3 protein is CASSYSENQPQHF. The CDR3 bases are TGTGCCAGCAGTTACTCTGAGAATCAGCCCCAGCATTTT.

This clone was found once. The V gene is TRBV15, the J gene TRBJ2-1, with D perhaps matching TRBD2 (6 bases). Germline V gives CDR1 LNHNV, CDR2 YYDKDF (reference sequence). The CDR3 spans 14 residues. Trimming left V 9 bases short and J 7 bases short, with 19 bases between. CDR3 amino acids: CATTRTRAGNEQFF. In DNA form, the CDR3 reads TGTGCCACTACCCGGACTCGGGCGGGGAATGAGCAGTTCTTC.

The gene calls are TRBV7-2 and TRBJ1-3; D not certain. CDR1 SGHTA and CDR2 FQGNSA come from the germline V gene. With 1 base removed from V and 0 bases from J, the gap between germline ends came to 10 bases. The CDR3 totals 16 residues. CDR3 coding DNA: TGTGCCAGCAGCTTAGTTACCAGTGTCTCTGGAAACACCATATATTTT. This translates into CASSLVTSVSGNTIYF. Variable domain in full (rest from reference TRBV7-2 and TRBJ1-3): GAGVSQSPSNKVTEKGKDVELRCDPISGHTALYWYRQSLGQGLEFLIYFQGNSAPDKSGLPSDRFSAERTGGSVSTLTIQRTQQEDSAVYLCASSLVTSVSGNTIYFGEGSWLTVV.

This clone was seen only once. This chain uses TRBV7-8 with TRBJ2-1; 7 bases line up with TRBD2. This CDR3 has 16 amino acids. J lost 3 bases, V lost 3 bases, and 8 bases had no gene match. Germline V gene data show CDR1 as SGHVS and CDR2 as FQNEAQ. The CDR3 loop reads CASSFLRGGDYNEQFF. For the CDR3, the DNA is TGTGCCAGCAGCTTTCTGCGCGGGGGAGACTACAATGAGCAGTTCTTC.

V is TRBV28 and J is TRBJ1-5, with D unclear. Germline loops: CDR1 MDHEN, CDR2 SYDVKM. The V end lost 2 bases, the J end lost 6 bases, and 8 bases lay between the germline ends. The CDR3 consists of 13 residues. The CDR3 protein is CASSLLTSQPQHF. For the CDR3, the DNA is TGTGCCAGCAGTTTACTCACAAGTCAGCCCCAGCATTTT.

This clone was picked up a small number of times. The chain has TRBV19 and TRBJ2-1; 7 nucleotides match TRBD2. The trim removed 6 bases at V and 7 bases at J, leaving 6 bases unmatched. The CDR3 has 13 residues. Germline V gene sequence: CDR1 LNHDA, CDR2 SQIVND (reference sequence). The CDR3 sequence: CASRPTSLNEQFF. CDR3 DNA: TGTGCCAGTAGACCGACTAGCCTAAATGAGCAGTTCTTC.